This T cell receptor (beta chain) was identified in a study of shared T cell receptors in the human thymus. The germline V gene encodes CDR1 SGHTS and CDR2 YDEGEE. This CDR3 spans 14 amino acids. V shed 2 bases and J shed 1 base, with 9 bases lying between them. Sequencing used immunoSEQ multiplex PCR; TCRdb keeps in-frame clones, though not all of them. The sample has 700,000 to 750,000 clones, over 75% seen once. This clone showed up just a few times. This sample also belongs to another study, concerning human thymus T cells. That study adds: Healthy Finnish infants having corrective surgery for congenital heart defects served as donors. There appeared to be biased usage of V and J genes in thymic and blood repertoires. A high degree of thymic repertoire overlap among unrelated individuals was reported in related research.

This TCR was recovered from a girl under three years old with a congenital heart defect. Source material: thymocytes. The chain carries TRBV5-8 and TRBJ1-1; D unresolved. CDR3 residues: CASSFRGENTEAFF. For the CDR3, the DNA is TGTGCCAGCAGCTTTCGGGGAGAGAACACTGAAGCTTTCTTT.